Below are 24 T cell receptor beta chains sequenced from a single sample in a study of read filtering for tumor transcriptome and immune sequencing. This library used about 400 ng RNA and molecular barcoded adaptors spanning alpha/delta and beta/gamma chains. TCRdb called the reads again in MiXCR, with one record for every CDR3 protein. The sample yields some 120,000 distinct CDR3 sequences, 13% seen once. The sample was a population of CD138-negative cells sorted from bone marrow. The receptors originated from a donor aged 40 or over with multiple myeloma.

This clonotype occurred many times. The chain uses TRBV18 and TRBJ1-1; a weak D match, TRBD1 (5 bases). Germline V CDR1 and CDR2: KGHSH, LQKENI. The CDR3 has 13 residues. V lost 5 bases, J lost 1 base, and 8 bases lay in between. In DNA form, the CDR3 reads TGTGCCAGCTCAGTGGGGCGGAACACTGAAGCTTTCTTT. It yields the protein CASSVGRNTEAFF.

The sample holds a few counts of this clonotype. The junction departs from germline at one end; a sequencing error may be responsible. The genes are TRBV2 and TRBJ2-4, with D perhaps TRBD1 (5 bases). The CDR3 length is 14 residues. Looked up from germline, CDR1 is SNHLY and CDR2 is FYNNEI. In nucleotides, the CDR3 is TGTGCCAACAGTCCAGGGTTTGGGGTTACCATTCAGTACTTC. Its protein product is CANSPGFGVTIQYF.

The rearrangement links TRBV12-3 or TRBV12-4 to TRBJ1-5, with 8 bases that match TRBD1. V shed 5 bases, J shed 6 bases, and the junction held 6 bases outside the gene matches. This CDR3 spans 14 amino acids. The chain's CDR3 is CASSPGGWRQPQHF. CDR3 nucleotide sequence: TGTGCCAGCAGTCCAGGGGGCTGGCGTCAGCCCCAGCATTTT.

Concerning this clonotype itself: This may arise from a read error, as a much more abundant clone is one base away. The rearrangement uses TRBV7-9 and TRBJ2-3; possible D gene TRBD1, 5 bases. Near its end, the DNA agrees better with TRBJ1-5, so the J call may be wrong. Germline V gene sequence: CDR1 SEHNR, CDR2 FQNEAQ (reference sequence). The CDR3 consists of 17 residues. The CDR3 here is CASSAHLAGESRDTQHF. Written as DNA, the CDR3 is TGTGCCAGCAGCGCCCATCTAGCGGGGGAAAGCAGAGATACGCAGCATTTT.

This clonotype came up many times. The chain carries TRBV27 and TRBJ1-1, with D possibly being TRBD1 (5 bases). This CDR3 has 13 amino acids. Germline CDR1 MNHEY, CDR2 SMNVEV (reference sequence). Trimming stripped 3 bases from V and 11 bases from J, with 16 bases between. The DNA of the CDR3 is TGTGCCAGCAGTTTCCCTGGAGGGGTAGAGGCTTTCTTT. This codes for CASSFPGGVEAFF.

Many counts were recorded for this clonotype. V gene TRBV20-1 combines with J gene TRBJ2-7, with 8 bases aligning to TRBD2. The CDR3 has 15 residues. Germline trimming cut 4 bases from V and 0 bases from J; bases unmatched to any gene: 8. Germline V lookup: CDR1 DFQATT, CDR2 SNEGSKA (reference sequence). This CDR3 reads CSAKNSGSHSYEQYF. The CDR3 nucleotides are TGCAGTGCTAAGAACAGCGGGAGCCACTCCTACGAGCAGTACTTC.

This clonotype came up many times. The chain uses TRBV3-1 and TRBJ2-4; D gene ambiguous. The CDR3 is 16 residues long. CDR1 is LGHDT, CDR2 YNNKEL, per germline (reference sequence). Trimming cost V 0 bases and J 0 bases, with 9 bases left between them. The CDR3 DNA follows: TGTGCCAGCAGCCAAGATTTTGGCAGAGCCAAAAACATTCAGTACTTC. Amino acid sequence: CASSQDFGRAKNIQYF.

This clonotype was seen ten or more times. DNA for the CDR3: TGTGCCAGCAGCTTAGCTAGCGGGAGGGCCTACGAGCAGTACTTC. This translates into CASSLASGRAYEQYF. The V and J genes are TRBV7-2 and TRBJ2-7; 11 nucleotides line up with TRBD2. The CDR3 has 15 residues. Germline V CDR1 and CDR2: SGHTA, FQGNSA. V dropped 0 bases and J dropped 2; count of bases not matched to a gene: 0.

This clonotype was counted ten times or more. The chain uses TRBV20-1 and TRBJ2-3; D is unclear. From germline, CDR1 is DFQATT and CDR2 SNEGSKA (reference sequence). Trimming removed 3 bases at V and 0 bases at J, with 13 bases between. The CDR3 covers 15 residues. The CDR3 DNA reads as TGCAGTGCTAGGTGGGCGGTGATCAGCACAGATACGCAGTATTTT. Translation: CSARWAVISTDTQYF.

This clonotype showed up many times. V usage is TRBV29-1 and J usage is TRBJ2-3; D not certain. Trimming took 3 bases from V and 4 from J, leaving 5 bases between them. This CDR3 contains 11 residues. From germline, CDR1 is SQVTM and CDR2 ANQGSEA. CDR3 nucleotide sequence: TGCAGCGTTGACCTATCAGATACGCAGTATTTT. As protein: CSVDLSDTQYF.

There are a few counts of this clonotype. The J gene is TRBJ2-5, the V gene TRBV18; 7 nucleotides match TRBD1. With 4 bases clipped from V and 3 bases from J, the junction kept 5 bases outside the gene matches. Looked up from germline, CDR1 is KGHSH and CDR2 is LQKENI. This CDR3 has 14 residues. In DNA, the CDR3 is TGTGCCAGCTCACTCCGGACAGGAGAAGAGACCCAGTACTTC. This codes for CASSLRTGEETQYF.

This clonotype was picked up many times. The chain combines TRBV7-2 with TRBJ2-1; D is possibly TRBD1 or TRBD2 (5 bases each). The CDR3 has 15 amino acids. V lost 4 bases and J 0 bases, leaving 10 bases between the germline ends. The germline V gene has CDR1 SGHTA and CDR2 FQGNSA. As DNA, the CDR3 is TGTGCCAGCAGCTCACAGGCGGGCTCCTACAATGAGCAGTTCTTC. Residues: CASSSQAGSYNEQFF.

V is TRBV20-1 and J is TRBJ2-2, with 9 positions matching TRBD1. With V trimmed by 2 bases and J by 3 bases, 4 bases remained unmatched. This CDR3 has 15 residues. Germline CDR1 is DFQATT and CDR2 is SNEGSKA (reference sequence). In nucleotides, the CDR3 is TGCAGTGCTAGAAAACAGGGGGCTGACACCGGGGAGCTGTTTTTT. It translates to CSARKQGADTGELFF.

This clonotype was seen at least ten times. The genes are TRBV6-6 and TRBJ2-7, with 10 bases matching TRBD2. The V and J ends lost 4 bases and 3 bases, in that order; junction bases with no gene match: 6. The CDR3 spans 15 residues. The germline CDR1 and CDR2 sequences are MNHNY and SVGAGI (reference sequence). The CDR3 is CASSSFSGGNYEQYF. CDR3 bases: TGTGCCAGCAGTTCGTTTAGCGGGGGGAACTACGAGCAGTACTTC.

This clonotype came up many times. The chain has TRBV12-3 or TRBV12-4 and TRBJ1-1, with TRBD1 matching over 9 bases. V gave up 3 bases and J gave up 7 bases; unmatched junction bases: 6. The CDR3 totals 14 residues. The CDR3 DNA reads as TGTGCCAGCAGTTTCGGACAGGGGAACTTTGAAGCTTTCTTT. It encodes CASSFGQGNFEAFF.

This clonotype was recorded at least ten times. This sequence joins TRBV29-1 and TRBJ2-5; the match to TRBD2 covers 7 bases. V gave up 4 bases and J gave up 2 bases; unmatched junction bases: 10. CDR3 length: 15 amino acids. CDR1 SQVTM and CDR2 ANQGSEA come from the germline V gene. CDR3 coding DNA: TGCAGCGTTGGGAAAAGCGGGGCGATACAAGAGACCCAGTACTTC. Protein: CSVGKSGAIQETQYF.

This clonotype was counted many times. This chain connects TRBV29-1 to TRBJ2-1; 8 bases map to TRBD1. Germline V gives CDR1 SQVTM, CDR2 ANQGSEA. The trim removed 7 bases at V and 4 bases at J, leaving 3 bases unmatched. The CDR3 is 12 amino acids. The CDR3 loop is CSGTGRYNEQFF. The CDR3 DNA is TGCAGCGGGACAGGGCGTTACAATGAGCAGTTCTTC.

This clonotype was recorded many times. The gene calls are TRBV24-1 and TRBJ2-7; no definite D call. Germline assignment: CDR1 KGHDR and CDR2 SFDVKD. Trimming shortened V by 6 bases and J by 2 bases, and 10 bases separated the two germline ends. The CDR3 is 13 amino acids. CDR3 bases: TGTGCCACCAGTCCATCTGAGACCTACGAGCAGTACTTC. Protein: CATSPSETYEQYF.

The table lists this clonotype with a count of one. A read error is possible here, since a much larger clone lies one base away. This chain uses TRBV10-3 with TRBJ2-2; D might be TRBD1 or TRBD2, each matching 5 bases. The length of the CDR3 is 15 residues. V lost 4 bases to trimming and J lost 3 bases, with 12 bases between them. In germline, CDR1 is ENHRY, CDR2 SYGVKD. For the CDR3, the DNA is TGTGCCATCAGTGTTGAGGGGCTGTACACCGGGGAGCTGTTTTTT. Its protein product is CAISVEGLYTGELFF.

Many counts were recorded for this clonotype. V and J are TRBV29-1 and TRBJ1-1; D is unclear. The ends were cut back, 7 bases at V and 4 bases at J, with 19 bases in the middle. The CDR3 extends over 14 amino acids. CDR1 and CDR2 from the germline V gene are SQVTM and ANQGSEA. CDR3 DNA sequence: TGCAGCGGGGCTGTCGCTTACGGTGGCACTGAAGCTTTCTTT. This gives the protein CSGAVAYGGTEAFF.

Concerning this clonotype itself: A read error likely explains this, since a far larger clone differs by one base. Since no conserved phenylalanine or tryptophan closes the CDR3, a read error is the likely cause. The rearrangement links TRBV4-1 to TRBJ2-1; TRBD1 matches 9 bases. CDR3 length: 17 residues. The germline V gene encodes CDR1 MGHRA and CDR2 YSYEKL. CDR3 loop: CASSQAPGQGQFDEQFS. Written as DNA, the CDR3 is TGTGCCAGCAGCCAAGCCCCCGGACAGGGGCAGTTTGATGAGCAGTTCTCC.

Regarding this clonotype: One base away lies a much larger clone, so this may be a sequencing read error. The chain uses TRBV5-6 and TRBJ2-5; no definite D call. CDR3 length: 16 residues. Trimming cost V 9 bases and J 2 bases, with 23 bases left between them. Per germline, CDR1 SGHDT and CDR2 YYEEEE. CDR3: CATIPRKSGTQETQYF. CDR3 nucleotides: TGTGCCACCATCCCCCGCAAGTCGGGCACTCAAGAGACCCAGTACTTC.

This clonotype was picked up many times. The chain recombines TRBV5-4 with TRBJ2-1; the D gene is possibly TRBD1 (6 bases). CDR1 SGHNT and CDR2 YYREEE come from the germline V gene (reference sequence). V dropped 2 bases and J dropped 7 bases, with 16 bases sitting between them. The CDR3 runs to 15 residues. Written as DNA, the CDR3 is TGTGCCAGCAGCTTCCGAGGACAGTACGGTAATGAGCAGTTCTTC. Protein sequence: CASSFRGQYGNEQFF.

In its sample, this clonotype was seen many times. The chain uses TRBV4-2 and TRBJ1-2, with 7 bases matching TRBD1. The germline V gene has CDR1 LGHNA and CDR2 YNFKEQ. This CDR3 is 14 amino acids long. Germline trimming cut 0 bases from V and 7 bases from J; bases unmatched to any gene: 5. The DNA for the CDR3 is TGTGCCAGCAGCCAAGACAGGGGGAGGCCTGGCTACACCTTC. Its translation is CASSQDRGRPGYTF.